The 10 T cell receptor beta chains presented below share a single source sample, sequenced in a study of blood T cell repertoires in COVID-19. Profiling relied on immunoSEQ multiplex PCR, and the TCRdb table lists in-frame clones only, not all of them. The sample lists hundreds of thousands of clones; roughly four fifths were seen once. The sample taken for sequencing was peripheral blood. The source of these receptors is a woman in her 70s with acute or convalescent COVID-19.

This clone occurred once. The CDR3 region is CASSLAELSGYGYTF. In DNA form, the CDR3 reads TGTGCCAGCAGCTTAGCAGAATTAAGCGGCTATGGCTACACCTTC. The chain has TRBV11-3 and TRBJ1-2; D gene unclear. The germline V gene has CDR1 SGHNT and CDR2 YENEEA. This CDR3 contains 15 residues. Trimming cost V 1 base and J 4 bases, with 13 bases left between them.

The gene calls are TRBV29-1 and TRBJ2-3, with 8 bases fitting TRBD1. Germline assignment: CDR1 SQVTM and CDR2 ANQGSEA. The CDR3 runs 13 residues. After removal of 4 bases from V and 5 bases from J, the junction contained 5 bases not matched to a gene. For the CDR3, the DNA is TGCAGCGTTGCTGACAGGGGAGGAGATACGCAGTATTTT. Translated, it gives CSVADRGGDTQYF.

The V and J genes are TRBV7-9 and TRBJ1-2; possibly TRBD1 for D (6 bases). The CDR3 has 15 amino acids. The germline CDR1 and CDR2 sequences are SEHNR and FQNEAQ (reference sequence). Trimming took off 7 bases at V and 4 bases at J, with 19 bases between the two ends. CDR3 region: CASTTQRGGIYGYTF. The DNA for the CDR3 is TGTGCCAGCACCACACAGCGAGGGGGTATCTATGGCTACACCTTC.

DNA of the CDR3: TGTGCCAGCTCACCACCTAACAGGGTGCAGGACTCTGGAAACACCATATATTTT. The encoded protein is CASSPPNRVQDSGNTIYF. V and J are TRBV18 and TRBJ1-3, with a tentative D call TRBD1 (6 bases). This CDR3 has 18 amino acids. V lost 0 bases, J lost 0 bases, and 15 bases lay in between. Germline assignment: CDR1 KGHSH and CDR2 LQKENI.

This clone occurred once. The chain carries TRBV29-1 and TRBJ1-2; D might be TRBD1 (6 bases). The germline V gene has CDR1 SQVTM and CDR2 ANQGSEA. V gave up 5 bases and J gave up 4 bases, with 20 bases separating them. The CDR3 totals 15 residues. The CDR3 nucleotides are TGCAGCGTTCTCCGGGCCGGGGGGCAGTCCTATGGCTACACCTTC. Protein product: CSVLRAGGQSYGYTF.

This clone was detected a few times. The chain couples TRBV5-1 to TRBJ1-6, with D unclear. Looked up from germline, CDR1 is SGHRS and CDR2 is YFSETQ. This CDR3 spans 16 amino acids. V gave up 4 bases and J gave up 7 bases, with 18 bases separating them. The CDR3 sequence: CASSLNRGSINSPLHF. The CDR3 DNA reads as TGCGCCAGCAGCCTTAACAGAGGGTCTATAAATTCACCCCTCCACTTT.

The chain combines TRBV6-2 or TRBV6-3 with TRBJ2-3, with 8 positions matching TRBD2. From germline, CDR1 is MNHEY and CDR2 SVGEGT. The J segment lost 0 bases and the V segment lost 2 bases, leaving 13 bases of the junction unmatched. The CDR3 loop spans 19 amino acids. The CDR3 spells CASSYGVAGIRYSTDTQYF. The CDR3 nucleotides are TGTGCCAGCAGTTACGGGGTAGCGGGGATACGATATAGCACAGATACGCAGTATTTT.

The chain has TRBV5-1 and TRBJ1-6; 11 positions match TRBD1. The CDR3 loop spans 15 amino acids. CDR1 SGHRS and CDR2 YFSETQ come from the germline V gene. With 5 bases clipped from V and 8 bases from J, the junction kept 6 bases outside the gene matches. The CDR3 reads CASRNPGQGDSPLHF. CDR3 bases: TGCGCCAGCAGAAATCCGGGACAGGGGGATTCACCCCTCCACTTT.

This clone was picked up one time. The chain uses TRBV6-6 and TRBJ2-7; TRBD1 matches 7 bases. The CDR3 is 14 amino acids. Germline-derived CDR1 and CDR2 are MNHNY and SVGAGI (reference sequence). The V gene end was trimmed by 2 bases and the J gene end by 7 bases; junction bases not matched to a gene: 8. CDR3 nucleotides: TGTGCCAGCAGTTACCCGGGACAGAACAGGGAGCAGTACTTC. Protein: CASSYPGQNREQYF.

This sequence joins TRBV3-1 (or the pseudogene TRBV3-2) and TRBJ1-3; D is unclear. Germline-derived CDR1 and CDR2 are LGHDT and YNNKEL (reference sequence). Trimming left V 8 bases short and J 0 bases short, with 14 bases between. The CDR3 consists of 15 residues. The CDR3 sequence is CASGEVGSSGNTIYF. The CDR3 DNA follows: TGTGCCAGCGGCGAAGTAGGGAGCTCTGGAAACACCATATATTTT.